Below are 15 T cell receptor beta chains sequenced from a single sample in a study of blood T cells in healthy people across ages. Together with a sample-barcoded 5' primer, a J-beta primer mix was included in a second PCR lasting about 7 to 12 cycles. MiXCR, run by TCRdb on the 5' RACE reads, gives a single entry per CDR3 protein. The table records 450,000 to 700,000 distinct CDR3 sequences, 27% of them present only once. The specimen was blood. The receptor set was obtained from a woman in her 70s in good health.

This clonotype was detected ten times or more. V and J are TRBV7-2 and TRBJ2-1; the D call may be TRBD1 or TRBD2 (5 bases each). With 6 bases removed from V and 7 bases from J, the gap between germline ends came to 16 bases. The CDR3 totals 14 residues. Germline V gives CDR1 SGHTA, CDR2 FQGNSA. The CDR3: CASRGSLGVNEQFF. The CDR3 DNA reads as TGTGCCAGCAGGGGGAGCCTGGGGGTGAATGAGCAGTTCTTC. Variable domain in full (rest from reference TRBV7-2 and TRBJ2-1): GAGVSQSPSNKVTEKGKDVELRCDPISGHTALYWYRQSLGQGLEFLIYFQGNSAPDKSGLPSDRFSAERTGGSVSTLTIQRTQQEDSAVYLCASRGSLGVNEQFFGPGTRLTVL.

This clonotype came up many times. The chain combines TRBV9 with TRBJ2-1, with TRBD1 identical over 12 bases. CDR1 is SGDLS and CDR2 is YYNGEE in the germline V gene. The J segment lost 3 bases and the V segment lost 0 bases, leaving 4 bases of the junction unmatched. The CDR3 extends over 17 amino acids. CDR3 sequence: CASSVGDRGRLYNEQFF. The DNA of the CDR3 is TGTGCCAGCAGCGTAGGGGACAGGGGGCGCCTCTACAATGAGCAGTTCTTC.

About this clonotype: The final CDR3 position lacks the conserved phenylalanine or tryptophan, pointing to a likely read error. The rearrangement links TRBV7-9 to TRBJ2-7; no firm D call. V lost 1 base and J 2 bases, leaving 3 bases between the germline ends. The CDR3 contains 12 residues. Germline loops: CDR1 SEHNR, CDR2 FQNEAQ (reference sequence). CDR3 region: CASSLVAYEQYL. In DNA form, the CDR3 reads TGTGCCAGCAGCTTAGTAGCCTACGAGCAGTACCTC.

This clonotype was recorded a few times. The junction departs from the called germline gene at one end, perhaps through a read error. The V and J genes are TRBV15 and TRBJ2-5, with 11 bases that match TRBD2. The CDR3 sequence is 12 residues long. Germline CDR1 reads LNHNV; CDR2 reads YYDKDF (reference sequence). CDR3 in DNA: TGTGCCACCAGCACCAGGACTAGCGGGCACATCTTC. As protein: CATSTRTSGHIF.

There are many counts of this clonotype. The chain links TRBV5-1 to TRBJ2-3, with no clear D. Germline V gene lookup returns CDR1 SGHRS and CDR2 YFSETQ. V lost 0 bases and J lost 8, with 4 bases in between. CDR3 size: 11 residues. The CDR3 nucleotides read TGCGCCAGCAGCTTGGCAAGTACGCAGTATTTT. This gives the protein CASSLASTQYF.

The chain links TRBV7-2 to TRBJ2-7, with D unclear. The tail of the sequence fits TRBJ2-1 better, so the J call may be wrong. Germline V gene lookup returns CDR1 SGHTA and CDR2 FQGNSA. The CDR3 covers 11 residues. The CDR3 bases are TGTGCCAGCAGCTTATCCCTGGAGCAGTTCTTC. It specifies CASSLSLEQFF.

This rearrangement joins TRBV7-9 to TRBJ1-2; D may be TRBD1 (5 bases). Trimming took off 5 bases at V and 5 bases at J, with 18 bases between the two ends. From germline, CDR1 is SEHNR and CDR2 FQNEAQ (reference sequence). This CDR3 has 15 amino acids. CDR3 amino acids: CASSSRDGGGYGYTF. DNA for the CDR3: TGTGCCAGCAGCAGCCGGGACGGGGGAGGTTATGGCTACACCTTC.

The chain combines TRBV12-3 or TRBV12-4 with TRBJ2-3; 7 nucleotides agree with TRBD2. The CDR3 consists of 14 residues. The trim removed 6 bases at V and 0 bases at J, leaving 3 bases unmatched. CDR3: CASRPSGSTDTQYF. The CDR3 DNA reads as TGTGCCAGCAGGCCTAGCGGAAGCACAGATACGCAGTATTTT.

V gene TRBV20-1 combines with J gene TRBJ2-1; 9 nucleotides match TRBD1. The CDR3 extends over 15 amino acids. Germline V gene data show CDR1 as DFQATT and CDR2 as SNEGSKA (reference sequence). V lost 3 bases to trimming and J lost 4 bases; unmatched junction nucleotides: 7. This chain's CDR3 is CSASGLGTGYNEQFF. CDR3 DNA sequence: TGCAGTGCTAGCGGGTTGGGGACAGGGTACAATGAGCAGTTCTTC.

This clonotype was seen a few times. The rearrangement uses TRBV9 and TRBJ1-6; tentatively, D is TRBD1 (5 bases). The length of the CDR3 is 15 residues. The germline V and J ends were trimmed by 0 bases and 5 bases, with 9 bases remaining between them. Germline-derived CDR1 and CDR2 are SGDLS and YYNGEE. The chain's CDR3 is CASSVGRVDNSPLHF. The CDR3, as DNA: TGTGCCAGCAGCGTAGGCAGGGTCGATAATTCACCCCTCCACTTT.

The chain has TRBV20-1 and TRBJ1-2; D is unresolved. The CDR3 covers 11 residues. Trimming removed 3 bases at V and 4 bases at J, with 6 bases between. Germline V gives CDR1 DFQATT, CDR2 SNEGSKA (reference sequence). In DNA form, the CDR3 reads TGCAGTGCTAGTGCGGTCTATGGCTACACCTTC. Its translation is CSASAVYGYTF.

This clonotype was observed a handful of times. The gene calls are TRBV20-1 and TRBJ2-1; 9 positions agree with TRBD2. Looked up from germline, CDR1 is DFQATT and CDR2 is SNEGSKA (reference sequence). CDR3 length equals 20 residues. After removal of 5 bases from V and 0 bases from J, the junction contained 20 bases not matched to a gene. In nucleotides, the CDR3 is TGCAGTGCTCCCCCGTTCGGTAGCGGGGGCCACAGGGGCTCCTACAATGAGCAGTTCTTC. Its translation is CSAPPFGSGGHRGSYNEQFF.

This clonotype was observed a handful of times. An end of the junction differs from the germline gene, which may be a read error. This rearrangement joins TRBV6-1 to TRBJ1-1; 7 nucleotides match TRBD1. This CDR3 has 14 residues. CDR1 and CDR2 (germline): MNHNS, SASEGT. The CDR3 is CTSRYRGENTEAFF. CDR3 DNA: TGTACCAGCAGATACAGGGGCGAGAACACTGAAGCTTTCTTT.

This chain uses TRBV29-1 with TRBJ1-5, with 10 nucleotides matching TRBD1. In germline, CDR1 is SQVTM, CDR2 ANQGSEA. This CDR3 contains 13 residues. With V trimmed by 8 bases and J by 4 bases, 5 bases remained unmatched. The CDR3 sequence: CSTGQGKNQPQHF. CDR3 DNA sequence: TGCAGCACGGGACAGGGGAAGAATCAGCCCCAGCATTTT.

The chain is built from TRBV5-1 and TRBJ2-2; 8 nucleotides align to TRBD2. V was clipped by 4 bases and J by 4 bases; unmatched bases: 15. The CDR3 consists of 18 residues. The V gene's germline CDR1 is SGHRS and CDR2 YFSETQ. The CDR3 here is CASSRRSGGEESTGELFF. The CDR3, as DNA: TGCGCCAGCAGCCGTCGGAGCGGGGGAGAGGAGAGCACCGGGGAGCTGTTTTTT.